A single sample gave rise to the 10 T cell receptor beta chains below, sequenced in a study of blood T cell repertoires in COVID-19 (dated by TCRdb to about 2020). The library was built by means of the immunoSEQ multiplex PCR assay. TCRdb retrieved this table from immuneACCESS and kept in-frame rearrangements only. Not all clones are present; in checked studies, unresolved V genes account for under half, and no reason is known for the remainder. The sample contains hundreds of thousands of clones, 86% of them found a single time. The top ten clones comprise roughly 14% of the sample. What was sequenced was peripheral blood. Receptor source: a woman in her seventies with COVID-19, enrolled during active disease.

The chain has TRBV5-1 and TRBJ2-7; tentatively, D is TRBD2 (5 bases). The CDR3 is made up of 14 amino acids. Trimming took 3 bases from V and 5 from J, leaving 15 bases between them. Germline CDR1 and CDR2: SGHRS and YFSETQ. CDR3 DNA: TGCGCCAGCAGCTCCGATCGGGGTTCGGACGAGCAGTACTTC. Its protein product is CASSSDRGSDEQYF. Full variable domain (outside the CDR3, taken from reference TRBV5-1 and TRBJ2-7): KAGVTQTPRYLIKTRGQQVTLSCSPISGHRSVSWYQQTPGQGLQFLFEYFSETQRNKGNFPGRFSGRQFSNSRSEMNVSTLELGDSALYLCASSSDRGSDEQYFGPGTRLTVT.

This chain connects TRBV24-1 to TRBJ2-1; perhaps TRBD2 as D (6 bases). Trimming stripped 4 bases from V and 3 bases from J, with 12 bases between. This CDR3 comprises 15 residues. Germline-derived CDR1 and CDR2 are KGHDR and SFDVKD. CDR3: CATSESGTGYNEQFF. The CDR3 DNA sequence: TGTGCCACCAGTGAATCCGGGACTGGCTACAATGAGCAGTTCTTC.

The chain employs TRBV5-6 and TRBJ2-3, with 7 bases that match TRBD2. This CDR3 contains 16 residues. V lost 6 bases to trimming and J lost 0 bases; unmatched junction nucleotides: 10. Germline-derived CDR1 and CDR2 are SGHDT and YYEEEE. For the CDR3, the DNA is TGTGCCAGCACCCCTGCGTGGGGGGGGAGCACAGATACGCAGTATTTT. Residues: CASTPAWGGSTDTQYF.

The genes are TRBV24-1 and TRBJ1-4; 7 nucleotides agree with TRBD1. V gave up 3 bases and J gave up 4 bases; unmatched junction bases: 4. Germline CDR1 is KGHDR and CDR2 is SFDVKD. The CDR3 has 15 amino acids. For the CDR3, the DNA is TGTGCCACCAGTGATGCCGGGACAGATAATGAAAAACTGTTTTTT. Its translation is CATSDAGTDNEKLFF.

This clone was observed once. The chain is built from TRBV11-3 and TRBJ2-1; TRBD2 agrees at 10 bases. The CDR3 spans 16 residues. Germline trimming cut 5 bases from V and 3 bases from J; bases unmatched to any gene: 7. Germline loops: CDR1 SGHNT, CDR2 YENEEA. The CDR3 sequence is CASSPRTSGLYNEQFF. CDR3 bases: TGTGCCAGCAGCCCGCGGACTAGCGGCCTCTACAATGAGCAGTTCTTC.

The V gene is TRBV7-9, the J gene TRBJ1-3; possibly TRBD1 for D (5 bases). Looked up from germline, CDR1 is SEHNR and CDR2 is FQNEAQ (reference sequence). V was trimmed by 0 bases and J by 9 bases, leaving 9 bases between them. The CDR3 loop spans 13 amino acids. Here the CDR3 DNA reads TGTGCCAGCAGCTTAGCAGGGGAAAGCACCATATATTTT. It specifies CASSLAGESTIYF.

The rearrangement links TRBV5-1 to TRBJ1-4; possibly TRBD1 for D (6 bases). V was shortened by 4 bases and J by 6 bases, with 13 bases between the two germline ends. This CDR3 spans 14 amino acids. Looked up from germline, CDR1 is SGHRS and CDR2 is YFSETQ. The CDR3 sequence: CASSPGGADEKLFF. CDR3 in DNA: TGCGCCAGCAGCCCGGGGGGGGCGGATGAAAAACTGTTTTTT.

The chain carries TRBV5-6 and TRBJ2-7; 7 nucleotides align to TRBD1. The V and J ends lost 4 bases and 6 bases, in that order; junction bases with no gene match: 4. Germline-derived CDR1 and CDR2 are SGHDT and YYEEEE. This CDR3 contains 12 residues. The CDR3 nucleotides are TGTGCCAGCAGCCGGGACAGCGGCGAGCAGTACTTC. It codes for CASSRDSGEQYF.

This rearrangement joins TRBV5-1 to TRBJ2-1, with 9 bases that match TRBD2. Germline CDR1 reads SGHRS; CDR2 reads YFSETQ. The CDR3 covers 15 residues. The V and J ends lost 1 base and 5 bases, in that order; junction bases with no gene match: 4. CDR3 sequence (DNA): TGCGCCAGCAGCTTGCTAGAGCGGGGGGACAATGAGCAGTTCTTC. It translates to CASSLLERGDNEQFF.

Of note for this clone: This sequence may be a read error, since a much larger clone differs from it by one base. The rearrangement uses TRBV11-2 and TRBJ1-2; 11 bases line up with TRBD1. This CDR3 has 16 amino acids. The V gene end was trimmed by 2 bases and the J gene end by 5 bases; junction bases not matched to a gene: 7. Germline CDR1 is SGHAT and CDR2 is FQNNGV. CDR3 protein: CASSLNGGTGGYGYTF. DNA for the CDR3: TGTGCCAGCAGCTTAAACGGGGGGACAGGGGGTTATGGCTACACCTTC.